The 17 T cell receptor beta chains below come from one sample, sequenced in a study of shared clonotypes between healthy human individuals. Assay used: immunoSEQ multiplex PCR; TCRdb lists only in-frame clones, some missing. The sample lists about 710,000 clones; around 70% were seen once. Input material: memory CD4+ T cells sorted from blood. Subset described: CD45RA-negative fraction. The receptors stem from a woman aged 25 to 39 in good health.

The V call is TRBV19, the J call TRBJ1-5; D may be TRBD1 (6 bases). Germline V gene sequence: CDR1 LNHDA, CDR2 SQIVND (reference sequence). The V end was cut by 6 bases, the J end by 2 bases, with 17 bases between. The CDR3 has 16 amino acids. The CDR3 here is CASSTRGQGRNQPQHF. CDR3 DNA sequence: TGTGCCAGTAGCACCAGGGGACAAGGCCGCAATCAGCCCCAGCATTTT.

The V and J genes are TRBV27 and TRBJ2-1; tentatively, D is TRBD2 (6 bases). Trimming cost V 7 bases and J 0 bases, with 31 bases left between them. CDR1 and CDR2 (germline): MNHEY, SMNVEV (reference sequence). This CDR3 comprises 21 residues. CDR3: CASTKRWDFSSYRNSYNEQFF. The CDR3 DNA follows: TGTGCCAGCACCAAGAGATGGGACTTCTCCTCATACAGAAACTCCTACAATGAGCAGTTCTTC.

This chain links TRBV27 with TRBJ2-3, with a possible D match to TRBD2 (7 bases). Germline V gene data show CDR1 as MNHEY and CDR2 as SMNVEV (reference sequence). Trimming cost V 3 bases and J 4 bases, with 14 bases left between them. CDR3 length: 15 amino acids. CDR3 protein: CASSLAGASADTQYF. The CDR3 bases are TGTGCCAGCAGTTTGGCGGGGGCGTCGGCAGATACGCAGTATTTT.

V usage is TRBV2 and J usage is TRBJ2-6; 8 bases align to TRBD1. With 6 bases clipped from V and 2 bases from J, the junction kept 15 bases outside the gene matches. The CDR3 has 19 residues. The germline V gene has CDR1 SNHLY and CDR2 FYNNEI. CDR3 sequence: CASSVLDRGVSTGANVLTF. The CDR3 nucleotides read TGTGCCAGCAGCGTACTTGACAGGGGAGTCTCCACTGGGGCCAACGTCCTGACTTTC.

The genes are TRBV5-1 and TRBJ2-7; D is possibly TRBD1 (6 bases). The V and J ends lost 3 bases and 7 bases respectively, with 20 bases between them. Germline CDR1 is SGHRS and CDR2 is YFSETQ. CDR3 length: 15 amino acids. The CDR3, as DNA: TGCGCCAGCAGCTCAACGGACAGTACCTTAGGGGAGCAGTACTTC. It encodes CASSSTDSTLGEQYF. The full variable domain, its missing parts supplied by reference TRBV5-1 and TRBJ2-7, is KAGVTQTPRYLIKTRGQQVTLSCSPISGHRSVSWYQQTPGQGLQFLFEYFSETQRNKGNFPGRFSGRQFSNSRSEMNVSTLELGDSALYLCASSSTDSTLGEQYFGPGTRLTVT.

This clone was seen many times. The same CDR3 is also encoded by other DNA sequences in this sample. The J gene is TRBJ2-1, the V gene TRBV2, with 8 bases matching TRBD2. CDR3 length: 15 residues. Germline CDR1 is SNHLY and CDR2 is FYNNEI. The junction had 0 bases not matched to a gene; V was cut back by 2 bases and J by 0 bases. The CDR3 DNA follows: TGTGCCAGCAGTGAAAGCGGGAGCTCCTACAATGAGCAGTTCTTC. Translation gives CASSESGSSYNEQFF.

Regarding this clone: The same CDR3 arises from other DNA sequences in this sample as well. The chain joins TRBV6-5 to TRBJ2-7; D gene unclear. This CDR3 spans 13 amino acids. Per the germline V gene, CDR1 is MNHEY and CDR2 is SVGAGI. The ends were cut back, 0 bases at V and 4 bases at J, with 7 bases in the middle. CDR3 region: CASSYSIGYEQYF. CDR3 coding DNA: TGTGCCAGCAGTTACTCGATAGGGTACGAGCAGTACTTC.

CDR3: CASGGPRQPYEQYF. In nucleotides, the CDR3 is TGTGCCAGCGGGGGCCCGCGACAGCCCTACGAGCAGTACTTC. V gene TRBV2 combines with J gene TRBJ2-7; TRBD1 is a possible D gene (6 bases). CDR1 and CDR2 from the germline V gene are SNHLY and FYNNEI. Trimming left V 8 bases short and J 2 bases short, with 16 bases between. CDR3 size: 14 residues.

The chain joins TRBV5-8 to TRBJ2-5; TRBD1 aligns across 12 bases. The J call is uncertain, as TRBJ2-7 better fits the DNA end. CDR1 is SGHTS, CDR2 YDEGEE, per germline. The CDR3 consists of 15 residues. CDR3 loop: CASSKGQGASYEQYF. In DNA form, the CDR3 reads TGTGCCAGCAGCAAGGGACAGGGGGCGAGCTACGAGCAGTACTTC.

This chain links TRBV5-1 with TRBJ2-3; D gene ambiguous. CDR3 length equals 14 residues. Trimming took off 2 bases at V and 2 bases at J, with 9 bases between the two ends. Germline V gives CDR1 SGHRS, CDR2 YFSETQ. The CDR3 reads CASSLTSATDTQYF. The CDR3 DNA reads as TGCGCCAGCAGCTTAACCAGCGCCACAGATACGCAGTATTTT.

V gene TRBV7-3 combines with J gene TRBJ2-3, with D unresolved. Germline V gene sequence: CDR1 SGHTA, CDR2 FQGTGA. The CDR3 runs 14 residues. V was cut by 2 bases and J by 2 bases, with 8 bases left in between. This CDR3 reads CASSLLLSTDTQYF. The CDR3 region has the DNA TGTGCCAGCAGCTTATTACTATCCACAGATACGCAGTATTTT.

Concerning this clone: This sequence may be a read error, since a much larger clone differs from it by one base. The chain combines TRBV11-2 with TRBJ2-7, with TRBD2 matching over 11 bases. The CDR3 length is 15 residues. The trim removed 3 bases at V and 0 bases at J, leaving 1 base unmatched. Germline assignment: CDR1 SGHAT and CDR2 FQNNGV. CDR3 region: CASSFTSGSSYEQYF. DNA of the CDR3: TGTGCCAGCAGCTTTACTAGCGGGAGCTCCTACGAGCAGTACTTC.

This chain links TRBV5-8 with TRBJ2-3; 10 positions agree with TRBD2. Germline V lookup: CDR1 SGHTS, CDR2 YDEGEE. The CDR3 loop spans 16 amino acids. After removal of 4 bases from V and 0 bases from J, the junction contained 5 bases not matched to a gene. CDR3 sequence (DNA): TGTGCCAGCAGCCCCGGGACTAGCGAGAGCACAGATACGCAGTATTTT. Protein: CASSPGTSESTDTQYF.

The chain combines TRBV6-6 with TRBJ1-1, with a tentative D call TRBD1 (6 bases). CDR3 size: 12 residues. Trimming pared 6 bases from V and 7 bases from J, leaving 12 bases between. Germline V CDR1 and CDR2: MNHNY, SVGAGI (reference sequence). The CDR3 DNA follows: TGTGCCAGCAGCCGAAGGACAGTTGAAGCTTTCTTT. This codes for CASSRRTVEAFF.

The chain uses TRBV19 and TRBJ2-7, with D unresolved. This CDR3 has 14 residues. Trimming removed 3 bases from V and 4 bases from J, with 13 bases in between. Per the germline V gene, CDR1 is LNHDA and CDR2 is SQIVND (reference sequence). CDR3 region: CASSMATSRYEQYF. The CDR3 nucleotides read TGTGCCAGTAGTATGGCTACTTCCCGATACGAGCAGTACTTC.

This clone was seen just once. The rearrangement links TRBV2 to TRBJ1-1; weak D call: TRBD1 (5 bases). Germline loops: CDR1 SNHLY, CDR2 FYNNEI. CDR3 size: 15 residues. Trimming shortened V by 2 bases and J by 3 bases, and 13 bases separated the two germline ends. For the CDR3, the DNA is TGTGCCAGCAGTGAACGCTGGGGCAGGTACACTGAAGCTTTCTTT. Translated, it gives CASSERWGRYTEAFF.

The genes are TRBV4-2 and TRBJ2-1, with 8 positions matching TRBD2. After removal of 0 bases from V and 8 bases from J, the junction contained 9 bases not matched to a gene. There are 16 residues in the CDR3. Germline assignment: CDR1 LGHNA and CDR2 YNFKEQ. The CDR3 sequence: CASSQDLGLAIYEQFF. The DNA of the CDR3 is TGTGCCAGCAGCCAAGATCTCGGACTAGCCATCTATGAGCAGTTCTTC.